The clone carrying this T cell receptor beta chain was recorded a few times. Its matching antigen is unknown. TCRalpha and TCRbeta libraries used 5'RACE with constant-segment primers and UMIs. TCRdb itself ran the 5' RACE reads through MiXCR, one entry per CDR3 protein. The data contain a few hundred thousand distinct CDR3 sequences, about a sixth of them singletons. The CDR3 consists of 15 residues. The sample originates from a study of T-cell memory formation after mild COVID-19. Turning to the study itself: TCR clusters showed largely donor specificity.

Findings and limits, study-wide: Some SARS-CoV-2-responding clones were already detected in memory before infection. Clones contracting over day 15 to 85 were CD4/CD8 balanced, with later expanders leaning CD4+.

The rearrangement links TRBV21-1 to TRBJ2-4. TRBV21-1 is termed a pseudogene. This receptor was taken from a man in his late teens or twenties who had mild COVID-19 (a few samples of this study predate the infection). Cell type and time point are not known. The specimen was PBMCs or a T cell subset sorted from them (not recorded which). The CDR3 sequence: CASSKVHPGENIQYF. The CDR3 bases are TGTGCCAGCAGCAAAGTCCATCCAGGCGAAAACATTCAGTACTTC.